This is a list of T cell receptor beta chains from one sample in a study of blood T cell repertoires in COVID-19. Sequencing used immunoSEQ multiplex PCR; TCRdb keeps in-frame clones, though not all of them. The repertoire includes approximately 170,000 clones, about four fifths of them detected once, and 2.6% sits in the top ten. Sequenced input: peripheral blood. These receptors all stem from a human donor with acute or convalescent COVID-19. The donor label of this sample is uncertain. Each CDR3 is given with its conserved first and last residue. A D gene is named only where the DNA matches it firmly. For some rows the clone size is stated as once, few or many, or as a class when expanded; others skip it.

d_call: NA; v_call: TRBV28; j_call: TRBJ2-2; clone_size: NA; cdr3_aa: CASSSGDGTGELFF; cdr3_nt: TGTGCCAGCAGTTCGGGGGATGGAACCGGGGAGCTGTTTTTT
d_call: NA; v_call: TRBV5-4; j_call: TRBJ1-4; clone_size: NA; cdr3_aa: CASSLQGSGEKLFF; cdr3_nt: TGTGCCAGCAGCCTTCAGGGGAGTGGTGAAAAACTGTTTTTT
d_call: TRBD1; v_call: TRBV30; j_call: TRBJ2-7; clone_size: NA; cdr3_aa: CAWSGGQGSDEQYF; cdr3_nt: TGTGCCTGGAGTGGGGGACAGGGTAGTGACGAGCAGTACTTC
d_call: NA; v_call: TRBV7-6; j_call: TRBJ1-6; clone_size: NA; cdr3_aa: CASSLAAGSNSPLHF; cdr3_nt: TGTGCCAGCAGCTTAGCGGCAGGGTCCAATTCACCCCTCCACTTT
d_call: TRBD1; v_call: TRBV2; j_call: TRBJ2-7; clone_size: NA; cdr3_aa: CASRSGTGSEQYF; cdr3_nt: TGTGCCAGCAGGTCCGGGACAGGGTCCGAGCAGTACTTC
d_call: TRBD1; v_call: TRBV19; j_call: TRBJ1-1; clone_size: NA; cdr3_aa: CASTRDRGTEAFF; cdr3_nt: TGTGCCAGTACCCGGGACAGGGGGACTGAAGCTTTCTTT
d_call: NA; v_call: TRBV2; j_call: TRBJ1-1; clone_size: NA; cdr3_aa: CASILRGLNTEAFF; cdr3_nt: TGTGCCAGCATCCTGCGGGGGTTGAACACTGAAGCTTTCTTT
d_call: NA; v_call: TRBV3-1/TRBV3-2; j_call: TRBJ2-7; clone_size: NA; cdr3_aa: CASSQGTGTYEQYF; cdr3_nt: TGTGCCAGCAGCCAAGGTACGGGAACCTACGAGCAGTACTTC
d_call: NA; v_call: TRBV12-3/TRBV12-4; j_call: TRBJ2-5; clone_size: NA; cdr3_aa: CASSLRGETQYF; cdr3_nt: TGTGCCAGCAGTTTACGGGGAGAGACCCAGTACTTC
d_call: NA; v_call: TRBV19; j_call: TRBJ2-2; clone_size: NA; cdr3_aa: CASTLRNTGELFF; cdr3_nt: TGTGCCAGTACCCTCAGAAACACCGGGGAGCTGTTTTTT
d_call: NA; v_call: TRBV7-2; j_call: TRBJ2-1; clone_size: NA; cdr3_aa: CASSLARQNYNEQFF; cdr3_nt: TGTGCCAGCAGCTTAGCGCGACAGAACTACAATGAGCAGTTCTTC
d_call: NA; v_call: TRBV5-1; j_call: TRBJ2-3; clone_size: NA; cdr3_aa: CASSFGLTTSTDTQYF; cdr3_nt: TGCGCCAGCAGCTTTGGGCTGACTACTAGCACAGATACGCAGTATTTT
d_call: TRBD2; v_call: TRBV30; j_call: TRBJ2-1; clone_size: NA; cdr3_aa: CAWSGALAGGGEQFF; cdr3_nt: TGTGCCTGGAGTGGGGCACTAGCGGGAGGGGGGGAGCAGTTCTTC
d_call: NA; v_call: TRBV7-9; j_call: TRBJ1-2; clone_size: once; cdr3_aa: CASSSTRGAVYGYTF; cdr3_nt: TGTGCCAGCAGCTCTACACGGGGGGCTGTCTATGGCTACACCTTC
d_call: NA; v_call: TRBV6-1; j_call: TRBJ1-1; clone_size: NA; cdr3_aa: CASSGRSGGIDTEAFF; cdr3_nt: TGTGCCAGCAGTGGGAGATCCGGAGGGATCGACACTGAAGCTTTCTTT
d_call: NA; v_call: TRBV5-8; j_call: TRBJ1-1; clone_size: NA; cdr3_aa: CASSLGPGKRDTEAFF; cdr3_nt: TGTGCCAGCAGCTTGGGGCCAGGGAAGAGAGACACTGAAGCTTTCTTT
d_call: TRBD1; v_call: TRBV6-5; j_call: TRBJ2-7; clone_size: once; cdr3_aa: CASRVLTGGQNEQYF; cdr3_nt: TGTGCCAGCAGAGTACTGACAGGGGGGCAAAACGAGCAGTACTTC